The 25 T cell receptor beta chains listed next were all sequenced from one sample in a study of blood T cells in healthy people across ages. Primed by a sample-barcoded 5' primer and a J-beta primer mix, a second PCR proceeded for roughly 7 to 11 cycles. TCRdb used MiXCR to reprocess the 5' RACE reads, holding one entry per CDR3 protein. The data contain about 1 million distinct CDR3 sequences, over 35% of them singletons. Sequencing input: blood. The origin of the receptors is a woman aged 55-75 years in good health.

V and J are TRBV9 and TRBJ2-1, with D perhaps TRBD2 (6 bases). V was cut by 4 bases and J by 8 bases, with 16 bases left in between. The V gene's germline CDR1 is SGDLS and CDR2 YYNGEE. The CDR3 covers 14 residues. The CDR3 is CASSLSGPFDEQFF. CDR3 in DNA: TGTGCCAGCAGCCTAAGCGGGCCTTTTGATGAGCAGTTCTTC. Full variable domain (rest looked up from reference TRBV9 and TRBJ2-1): DSGVTQTPKHLITATGQRVTLRCSPRSGDLSVYWYQQSLDQGLQFLIQYYNGEERAKGNILERFSAQQFPDLHSELNLSSLELGDSALYFCASSLSGPFDEQFFGPGTRLTVL.

This clonotype was seen a handful of times. This chain joins TRBV24-1 and TRBJ2-7; 10 bases align to TRBD1. The CDR3 extends over 13 amino acids. Germline loops: CDR1 KGHDR, CDR2 SFDVKD. V lost 7 bases to trimming and J lost 2 bases; unmatched junction nucleotides: 1. CDR3 loop: CATSGTGAYEQYF. Here the CDR3 DNA reads TGTGCCACCAGCGGGACAGGGGCCTACGAGCAGTACTTC.

This clonotype was seen a few times. The chain links TRBV18 to TRBJ2-7; possible D gene TRBD2, 5 bases. The length of the CDR3 is 15 residues. V gave up 6 bases and J gave up 2 bases, with 17 bases separating them. CDR1 and CDR2 from the germline V gene are KGHSH and LQKENI. CDR3 loop: CASSGERVQPYEQYF. CDR3 DNA sequence: TGTGCCAGCTCCGGGGAGAGGGTCCAGCCCTACGAGCAGTACTTC.

The chain has TRBV28 and TRBJ2-3, with D perhaps TRBD1 or TRBD2 (5 bases each). CDR3 length equals 11 residues. Looked up from germline, CDR1 is MDHEN and CDR2 is SYDVKM. The V end lost 10 bases, the J end lost 8 bases, and 13 bases lay between the germline ends. This CDR3 reads CATGTFGTQYF. CDR3 bases: TGTGCCACCGGGACCTTTGGTACGCAGTATTTT.

The CDR3 DNA reads as TGTGCCAGCAGCCCCTGGGGAGGGGGTGATCAGCCCCAGCATTTT. Its protein product is CASSPWGGGDQPQHF. The genes are TRBV3-1 and TRBJ1-5; D is possibly TRBD1 (6 bases). This CDR3 comprises 15 residues. V lost 4 bases and J 5 bases, leaving 15 bases between the germline ends. Germline V lookup: CDR1 LGHDT, CDR2 YNNKEL (reference sequence).

This clonotype was counted between two and nine times. The chain couples TRBV28 to TRBJ2-1, with TRBD1 identical over 7 bases. The trim removed 8 bases at V and 0 bases at J, leaving 7 bases unmatched. This CDR3 spans 15 amino acids. CDR1 and CDR2 (germline): MDHEN, SYDVKM. CDR3 nucleotides: TGTGCCAGCGATAGACAGGGACCCTCCTACAATGAGCAGTTCTTC. It is translated as CASDRQGPSYNEQFF.

This clonotype was counted only a few times. The V call is TRBV20-1, the J call TRBJ2-3, with 11 bases aligning to TRBD2. V gave up 6 bases and J gave up 2 bases; unmatched junction bases: 7. CDR1 DFQATT and CDR2 SNEGSKA come from the germline V gene (reference sequence). The CDR3 is 15 residues long. CDR3 coding DNA: TGCAGTGCAGCAGGACTAGCGGGCCTCACAGATACGCAGTATTTT. Translating gives CSAAGLAGLTDTQYF.

The rearrangement links TRBV20-1 to TRBJ2-1; D unclear. V was clipped by 0 bases and J by 6 bases, with 15 bases between them. Germline lookup yields CDR1 DFQATT and CDR2 SNEGSKA (reference sequence). This CDR3 region has 15 residues. As DNA, the CDR3 is TGCAGTGCTAGAGATTCCCAGGACCCCTTCAATGAGCAGTTCTTC. This codes for CSARDSQDPFNEQFF.

The rearrangement uses TRBV12-3 or TRBV12-4 and TRBJ2-1; 7 bases line up with TRBD1. The junction had 2 bases not matched to a gene; V was cut back by 2 bases and J by 13 bases. The CDR3 consists of 11 residues. The CDR3 bases are TGTGCCAGCAGTTTAAACAGGGGACAGTTCTTC. Translation gives CASSLNRGQFF.

There are a few counts of this clonotype. The chain employs TRBV5-5 and TRBJ2-1, with 8 bases fitting TRBD2. V lost 2 bases to trimming and J lost 9 bases; unmatched junction nucleotides: 10. This CDR3 spans 15 amino acids. Germline CDR1 is SGHKS and CDR2 is YYEKEE (reference sequence). The CDR3 DNA reads TGTGCCAGCAGCTTCTCACTAGCGGAGGAGGTTGAGCAGTTCTTC. Translating gives CASSFSLAEEVEQFF.

The rearrangement links TRBV5-1 to TRBJ2-3; D gene uncertain. Germline V lookup: CDR1 SGHRS, CDR2 YFSETQ. The CDR3 is made up of 14 amino acids. V was shortened by 7 bases and J by 6 bases, with 18 bases between the two germline ends. The CDR3 coding sequence is TGCGCCAGCTCCGGACCCATCCAAAGGGATACGCAGTATTTT. Residues: CASSGPIQRDTQYF.

This clonotype was detected only a few times. This CDR3 reads CSVEFGLDGTDTQYF. The CDR3 DNA reads TGCAGCGTTGAATTTGGGCTAGATGGGACAGATACGCAGTATTTT. V gene TRBV29-1 combines with J gene TRBJ2-3; no firm D call. Per germline, CDR1 SQVTM and CDR2 ANQGSEA. CDR3 length equals 15 residues. With 2 bases removed from V and 3 bases from J, the gap between germline ends came to 15 bases.

This clonotype was counted a few times. The chain employs TRBV29-1 and TRBJ2-6; TRBD2 might be the D (5 bases). The V end lost 1 base, the J end lost 3 bases, and 10 bases lay between the germline ends. The CDR3 totals 15 residues. Germline CDR1 reads SQVTM; CDR2 reads ANQGSEA. CDR3 in DNA: TGCAGCGTTGAAGTGGGAGCTGGTGGGGCCAACGTCCTGACTTTC. Translated, it gives CSVEVGAGGANVLTF.

This clonotype was detected only a few times. The V and J genes are TRBV20-1 and TRBJ1-1; D is undetermined. V was trimmed by 6 bases and J by 4 bases, leaving 9 bases between them. Germline lookup yields CDR1 DFQATT and CDR2 SNEGSKA (reference sequence). This CDR3 spans 11 amino acids. Written as DNA, the CDR3 is TGCAGTGCCCCACTGAGCACTGAAGCTTTCTTT. Translating it yields CSAPLSTEAFF.

The sample holds a few counts of this clonotype. The chain carries TRBV7-2 and TRBJ1-5; tentative D call: TRBD1 (6 bases). CDR1 is SGHTA and CDR2 is FQGNSA in the germline V gene. The length of the CDR3 is 16 residues. Trimming removed 1 base from V and 3 bases from J, with 13 bases in between. The CDR3 nucleotides read TGTGCCAGCAGCTTAGGGCGACGGGGGGCCAATCAGCCCCAGCATTTT. It specifies CASSLGRRGANQPQHF.

This clonotype came up a few times. The J gene is TRBJ1-2, the V gene TRBV4-2; 7 bases are a match to TRBD1. Trimming removed 3 bases from V and 10 bases from J; junction bases left unmatched: 2. CDR3 size: 11 residues. Germline V lookup: CDR1 LGHNA, CDR2 YNFKEQ. The chain's CDR3 is CASSQGQFYTF. The CDR3 nucleotides read TGTGCCAGCAGCCAGGGACAGTTCTACACCTTC.

In its sample, this clonotype was seen many times. The chain combines TRBV29-1 with TRBJ2-5, with 11 bases aligning to TRBD2. This CDR3 has 13 amino acids. After removal of 6 bases from V and 11 bases from J, the junction contained 11 bases not matched to a gene. CDR1 SQVTM and CDR2 ANQGSEA come from the germline V gene. The CDR3 DNA is TGCAGCGTACTAGCCGGGACTAGCGGAGAGCAGTACTTC. This encodes CSVLAGTSGEQYF.

To note about this clonotype: This clone may be a read error of a much larger clone one base away. The V and J genes are TRBV12-3 or TRBV12-4 and TRBJ1-2; D unresolved. The germline V and J ends were trimmed by 6 bases and 0 bases, with 11 bases remaining between them. CDR3 length: 14 residues. The CDR3 region has the DNA TGTGCCAGCAGCCCGATCGGCACTAACTATGGCTACACCTTC. Translated, it gives CASSPIGTNYGYTF.

There are a few counts of this clonotype. The gene calls are TRBV28 and TRBJ2-5, with TRBD1 as a possible D gene (5 bases). V shed 5 bases and J shed 5 bases, with 15 bases lying between them. CDR3 length equals 14 residues. Germline loops: CDR1 MDHEN, CDR2 SYDVKM. The DNA for the CDR3 is TGTGCCAGCAGTCCCCGAGGAAGGGGTGAGACCCAGTACTTC. It yields the protein CASSPRGRGETQYF.

The chain links TRBV20-1 to TRBJ2-5, with TRBD2 matching over 15 bases. With V trimmed by 6 bases and J by 4 bases, 12 bases remained unmatched. This CDR3 is built from 17 residues. The germline gives CDR1 DFQATT, CDR2 SNEGSKA (reference sequence). CDR3 loop: CSASGTSGRLGGETQYF. The DNA for the CDR3 is TGCAGTGCGTCAGGGACTAGCGGGAGGCTGGGGGGAGAGACCCAGTACTTC.

The V call is TRBV6-5, the J call TRBJ1-6; D is uncertain. V was trimmed by 0 bases and J by 5 bases, leaving 5 bases between them. CDR3 size: 14 residues. CDR1 and CDR2 (germline): MNHEY, SVGAGI. The CDR3 here is CASSYSANNSPLHF. CDR3 coding DNA: TGTGCCAGCAGTTACTCTGCTAATAATTCACCCCTCCACTTT.

The J gene is TRBJ2-1, the V gene TRBV20-1, with 11 nucleotides matching TRBD2. V lost 6 bases, J lost 8 bases, and 12 bases stayed unmatched. CDR3 size: 15 residues. The germline CDR1 and CDR2 sequences are DFQATT and SNEGSKA (reference sequence). This chain's CDR3 is CSAGSLLAGVHEQFF. CDR3 sequence (DNA): TGCAGTGCCGGATCCCTACTAGCGGGAGTTCATGAGCAGTTCTTC.

This clonotype was seen a handful of times. The V call is TRBV20-1, the J call TRBJ2-1; 15 bases are a match to TRBD2. This CDR3 has 15 amino acids. Losses at the gene ends were 6 bases for V and 10 bases for J; bases not matched to a gene: 10. Germline CDR1 and CDR2: DFQATT and SNEGSKA (reference sequence). The CDR3 region has the DNA TGCAGTGCCACCGGGACTAGCGGGAGGCAGGCGGAGCAGTTCTTC. Its translation is CSATGTSGRQAEQFF.

This sequence joins TRBV27 and TRBJ2-5; the D gene is possibly TRBD2 (5 bases). Trimming took 0 bases from V and 0 from J, leaving 11 bases between them. The CDR3 runs to 16 residues. Germline V gene sequence: CDR1 MNHEY, CDR2 SMNVEV (reference sequence). CDR3 sequence reads: CASSLSGAGNQETQYF. Written as DNA, the CDR3 is TGTGCCAGCAGTTTATCGGGTGCGGGCAACCAAGAGACCCAGTACTTC.

The chain combines TRBV9 with TRBJ2-1; 8 nucleotides agree with TRBD2. Germline-derived CDR1 and CDR2 are SGDLS and YYNGEE. V was clipped by 0 bases and J by 7 bases; unmatched bases: 6. The CDR3 runs 15 residues. CDR3 sequence (DNA): TGTGCCAGCAGCGTAGGAGCGGGAGTCGGTAATGAGCAGTTCTTC. This encodes CASSVGAGVGNEQFF.